The rows below give T cell receptor beta chains drawn from one sample of a study of cytomegalovirus exposure and HLA in healthy donors. Data came from immunoSEQ multiplex PCR; TCRdb stores just in-frame clones and leaves some out. Among 100,000 to 150,000 clones listed, roughly 80% were seen once. Sequencing was carried out using PBMCs. Every receptor here comes from a woman between 50 and 59 years old in good health and CMV-seronegative. The CDR3 runs from the conserved cysteine through the conserved F or W. A D gene is named only where the DNA matches it firmly. Size is omitted from some rows. Given values are once, few, many or a class for expanded clones.

J gene: TRBJ2-3
CDR3 length: 15
V gene: TRBV28
D gene: TRBD2
clone size: few
CDR3 protein: CASSFSGGNTDTQYF
CDR3 DNA: TGTGCCAGCAGTTTTAGCGGGGGAAACACAGATACGCAGTATTTT

J gene: TRBJ2-2
CDR3 length: 16
V gene: TRBV6-5
D gene: TRBD2
clone size: NA
CDR3 protein: CASSYPRAGGPGELFF
CDR3 DNA: TGTGCCAGCAGTTACCCTCGGGCGGGAGGACCCGGGGAGCTGTTTTTT

J gene: TRBJ1-2
CDR3 length: 12
V gene: TRBV28
D gene: NA
clone size: NA
CDR3 protein: CASSRPGYGYTF
CDR3 DNA: TGTGCCAGCAGCCGACCGGGCTATGGCTACACCTTC

J gene: TRBJ1-4
CDR3 length: 15
V gene: TRBV9
D gene: TRBD1
clone size: NA
CDR3 protein: CASSPHDRVTEKLFF
CDR3 DNA: TGTGCCAGCAGCCCCCACGACAGGGTTACTGAAAAACTGTTTTTT

J gene: TRBJ1-5
CDR3 length: 12
V gene: TRBV29-1
D gene: NA
clone size: NA
CDR3 protein: CSAGESNQPQHF
CDR3 DNA: TGCAGCGCCGGGGAGAGCAATCAGCCCCAGCATTTT

J gene: TRBJ1-1
CDR3 length: 13
V gene: TRBV6-4
D gene: NA
clone size: NA
CDR3 protein: CASSAGARTEAFF
CDR3 DNA: TGTGCCAGCAGCGCCGGAGCGCGAACTGAAGCTTTCTTT

J gene: TRBJ2-7
CDR3 length: 14
V gene: TRBV5-1
D gene: TRBD1
clone size: NA
CDR3 protein: CASSRDRFPYEQYF
CDR3 DNA: TGCGCCAGCAGCAGGGACAGGTTCCCCTACGAGCAGTACTTC

J gene: TRBJ2-7
CDR3 length: 12
V gene: TRBV25-1
D gene: NA
clone size: NA
CDR3 protein: CASSRTAYEQYF
CDR3 DNA: TGTGCCAGCAGTCGGACAGCCTACGAGCAGTACTTC

J gene: TRBJ2-7
CDR3 length: 14
V gene: TRBV30
D gene: TRBD1
clone size: NA
CDR3 protein: CAWSGGQGIYEQYF
CDR3 DNA: TGTGCCTGGAGTGGGGGACAGGGGATCTACGAGCAGTACTTC

J gene: TRBJ1-6
CDR3 length: 17
V gene: TRBV4-3
D gene: TRBD1
clone size: few
CDR3 protein: CASSQRSGTGPNSPLHF
CDR3 DNA: TGCGCCAGCAGCCAGCGCTCCGGGACAGGCCCTAATTCACCCCTCCACTTT

J gene: TRBJ1-1
CDR3 length: 14
V gene: TRBV14
D gene: NA
clone size: NA
CDR3 protein: CASSLFSGNTEAFF
CDR3 DNA: TGTGCCAGCAGCCTCTTTTCAGGGAACACTGAAGCTTTCTTT

J gene: TRBJ2-1
CDR3 length: 15
V gene: TRBV19
D gene: TRBD2
clone size: once
CDR3 protein: CASSRTSGRTGEQFF
CDR3 DNA: TGTGCCAGTAGTAGGACTAGCGGGAGAACTGGTGAGCAGTTCTTC

J gene: TRBJ2-7
CDR3 length: 18
V gene: TRBV25-1
D gene: TRBD2
clone size: NA
CDR3 protein: CASSHTDLSGRAAYEQYF
CDR3 DNA: TGTGCCAGCAGCCACACCGACCTTAGCGGGAGGGCTGCCTACGAGCAGTACTTC

J gene: TRBJ2-1
CDR3 length: 13
V gene: TRBV6-5
D gene: NA
clone size: NA
CDR3 protein: CASSYDILNEQFF
CDR3 DNA: TGTGCCAGCAGTTACGACATTCTCAATGAGCAGTTCTTC

J gene: TRBJ1-2
CDR3 length: 13
V gene: TRBV5-6
D gene: TRBD1
clone size: NA
CDR3 protein: CASSQPTGVGYTF
CDR3 DNA: TGTGCCAGCAGCCAACCCACAGGGGTTGGCTACACCTTC

J gene: TRBJ1-1
CDR3 length: 13
V gene: TRBV19
D gene: NA
clone size: NA
CDR3 protein: CASAGGVNTEAFF
CDR3 DNA: TGTGCCAGCGCCGGTGGTGTGAACACTGAAGCTTTCTTT

J gene: TRBJ1-5
CDR3 length: 15
V gene: TRBV28
D gene: TRBD1
clone size: NA
CDR3 protein: CASSRGDSSNQPQHF
CDR3 DNA: TGTGCCAGCAGTAGGGGGGACAGTTCCAATCAGCCCCAGCATTTT

J gene: TRBJ2-7
CDR3 length: 12
V gene: TRBV2
D gene: TRBD1
clone size: NA
CDR3 protein: CASFGQGYEQYF
CDR3 DNA: TGTGCCAGCTTTGGACAGGGCTACGAGCAGTACTTC

J gene: TRBJ1-1
CDR3 length: 14
V gene: TRBV9
D gene: NA
clone size: NA
CDR3 protein: CASSVLGADTEAFF
CDR3 DNA: TGTGCCAGCAGCGTTTTGGGGGCGGACACTGAAGCTTTCTTT

J gene: TRBJ1-1
CDR3 length: 14
V gene: TRBV7-9
D gene: NA
clone size: NA
CDR3 protein: CSSSLAQGNTEAFF
CDR3 DNA: TGTTCCAGCAGCTTAGCTCAGGGGAACACTGAAGCTTTCTTT

J gene: TRBJ2-5
CDR3 length: 19
V gene: TRBV7-8
D gene: TRBD2
clone size: NA
CDR3 protein: CASSPNRLAGGWARETQYF
CDR3 DNA: TGTGCCAGCAGCCCTAATCGGCTAGCGGGAGGGTGGGCTCGGGAGACCCAGTACTTC

J gene: TRBJ1-5
CDR3 length: 17
V gene: TRBV19
D gene: NA
clone size: NA
CDR3 protein: CASSMGKDRTRNQPQHF
CDR3 DNA: TGTGCCAGTAGTATGGGTAAGGACAGAACGCGCAATCAGCCCCAGCATTTT

J gene: TRBJ2-3
CDR3 length: 13
V gene: TRBV10-2
D gene: NA
clone size: once
CDR3 protein: CASTQRRTDTQYF
CDR3 DNA: TGCGCCAGCACTCAGCGTCGCACAGATACGCAGTATTTT

J gene: TRBJ1-5
CDR3 length: 13
V gene: TRBV4-3
D gene: NA
clone size: NA
CDR3 protein: CASSQVRNQPQHF
CDR3 DNA: TGCGCCAGCAGCCAAGTGAGGAATCAGCCCCAGCATTTT

J gene: TRBJ2-3
CDR3 length: 13
V gene: TRBV10-3
D gene: NA
clone size: NA
CDR3 protein: CAISGEGTDTQYF
CDR3 DNA: TGTGCCATCAGTGGGGAGGGCACAGATACGCAGTATTTT

J gene: TRBJ2-7
CDR3 length: 13
V gene: TRBV11-2
D gene: TRBD1
clone size: NA
CDR3 protein: CASSPGQVGEQYF
CDR3 DNA: TGTGCCAGCAGCCCGGGACAGGTGGGCGAGCAGTACTTC

J gene: TRBJ2-1
CDR3 length: 13
V gene: TRBV7-3
D gene: TRBD1
clone size: NA
CDR3 protein: CASSPPDRDEQFF
CDR3 DNA: TGTGCCAGCAGCCCGCCCGACAGGGATGAGCAGTTCTTC

J gene: TRBJ2-7
CDR3 length: 17
V gene: TRBV19
D gene: TRBD2
clone size: once
CDR3 protein: CASSRILGAGATYEQYF
CDR3 DNA: TGTGCCAGTAGTAGGATTCTGGGAGCGGGAGCCACCTACGAGCAGTACTTC